These 23 T cell receptor beta chains came from one sample sequenced in a study of blood T cell repertoires in COVID-19. The assay was immunoSEQ multiplex PCR, and TCRdb's table has in-frame clones only and misses some. Of fewer than 90,000 clones listed, around 88% were seen once; the top ten hold approximately 0.45%. The specimen sequenced was peripheral blood. These receptors were collected from a man aged 60 to 69 with acute or convalescent COVID-19.

The gene calls are TRBV5-1 and TRBJ1-2; 7 positions agree with TRBD1. From germline, CDR1 is SGHRS and CDR2 YFSETQ. V lost 7 bases to trimming and J lost 2 bases; unmatched junction nucleotides: 11. The CDR3 length is 15 residues. This CDR3 reads CASRRGTGANYGYTF. The CDR3 DNA reads TGCGCCAGCCGCCGGGGTACAGGGGCCAACTATGGCTACACCTTC.

V is TRBV6-5 and J is TRBJ2-5; TRBD1 aligns across 9 bases. This CDR3 has 14 amino acids. Trimming removed 4 bases from V and 4 bases from J; junction bases left unmatched: 4. Germline V gene sequence: CDR1 MNHEY, CDR2 SVGAGI. CDR3 protein: CASSWTGEGETQYF. The CDR3 nucleotides read TGTGCCAGCAGTTGGACAGGGGAAGGAGAGACCCAGTACTTC.

The chain combines TRBV19 with TRBJ2-1; 7 bases align to TRBD1. Germline-derived CDR1 and CDR2 are LNHDA and SQIVND (reference sequence). The CDR3 runs 14 residues. After removal of 2 bases from V and 8 bases from J, the junction contained 6 bases not matched to a gene. The CDR3 spells CASSITGAIDEQFF. CDR3 bases: TGTGCCAGTAGTATAACAGGGGCTATCGATGAGCAGTTCTTC.

This chain uses TRBV5-1 with TRBJ2-4, with 7 positions matching TRBD1. CDR1 is SGHRS, CDR2 YFSETQ, per germline. V was clipped by 0 bases and J by 1 base; unmatched bases: 1. This CDR3 region has 15 residues. CDR3 coding DNA: TGCGCCAGCAGCTTGGAACAGGGGGCCAAAAACATTCAGTACTTC. Its protein product is CASSLEQGAKNIQYF.

This sequence joins TRBV6-5 and TRBJ1-5; 11 bases line up with TRBD1. The CDR3 sequence is 15 residues long. CDR1 is MNHEY and CDR2 is SVGAGI in the germline V gene. V gave up 3 bases and J gave up 6 bases; unmatched junction bases: 4. In DNA, the CDR3 is TGTGCCAGCAGTTATGGACAGGGGGCAGGTCAGCCCCAGCATTTT. Residues: CASSYGQGAGQPQHF.

The chain uses TRBV19 and TRBJ1-1; D is possibly TRBD1 (5 bases). The CDR3 covers 14 residues. Germline V lookup: CDR1 LNHDA, CDR2 SQIVND (reference sequence). Trimming left V 3 bases short and J 7 bases short, with 15 bases between. The CDR3 nucleotides are TGTGCCAGTAGTATTGAGCCGAGGGGAGGTGAAGCTTTCTTT. It translates to CASSIEPRGGEAFF.

This chain connects TRBV5-4 to TRBJ1-2; TRBD1 agrees at 7 bases. Germline CDR1 is SGHNT and CDR2 is YYREEE (reference sequence). The CDR3 contains 15 residues. The V and J ends lost 3 bases and 3 bases, in that order; junction bases with no gene match: 8. The CDR3 region is CASSSATQGHYGYTF. As DNA, the CDR3 is TGTGCCAGCAGCTCCGCGACACAGGGGCACTATGGCTACACCTTC.

Here the CDR3 DNA reads TGTGCCAGCTTTGATCGCTACGTCTATGGCTACACCTTC. Translation gives CASFDRYVYGYTF. V and J are TRBV27 and TRBJ1-2; D ambiguous. CDR1 and CDR2 (germline): MNHEY, SMNVEV (reference sequence). CDR3 size: 13 residues. Deletions cut 8 bases from V and 4 bases from J, with 14 bases between.

The chain joins TRBV28 to TRBJ1-6, with 10 bases fitting TRBD1. The CDR3 has 16 residues. J gave up 4 bases and V 7 bases, and 7 bases lay outside the gene matches. The germline CDR1 and CDR2 sequences are MDHEN and SYDVKM. This CDR3 is CASKTGQGNYNSPLHF. The CDR3 DNA is TGTGCCAGCAAGACGGGACAGGGGAATTATAATTCACCCCTCCACTTT.

This clone was counted only a few times. CDR3 coding DNA: TGTGCCAGCAGCCTTCTGGGACAGTTCACAGATACGCAGTATTTT. It encodes CASSLLGQFTDTQYF. V usage is TRBV7-3 and J usage is TRBJ2-3; the match to TRBD1 covers 7 bases. CDR3 length: 15 amino acids. CDR1 is SGHTA and CDR2 is FQGTGA in the germline V gene. V lost 5 bases and J lost 2; bases outside the gene matches: 7.

The chain has TRBV7-7 and TRBJ2-5, with 8 bases identical to TRBD2. The CDR3 runs to 14 residues. The V gene end was trimmed by 1 base and the J gene end by 4 bases; junction bases not matched to a gene: 2. Germline assignment: CDR1 SSHAT and CDR2 FNYEAQ (reference sequence). The CDR3 region is CASSLDAGGETQYF. The DNA for the CDR3 is TGTGCCAGCAGCTTAGATGCGGGGGGAGAGACCCAGTACTTC.

This chain joins TRBV6-5 and TRBJ1-1; 7 bases map to TRBD1. The CDR3 length is 13 residues. Germline values: CDR1 MNHEY, CDR2 SVGAGI. The junction had 2 bases not matched to a gene; V was cut back by 7 bases and J by 0 bases. CDR3 bases: TGTGCCAGCAAGACAGGGCTGAACACTGAAGCTTTCTTT. As protein: CASKTGLNTEAFF.

This sequence joins TRBV5-1 and TRBJ1-4; D is possibly TRBD1 (6 bases). The CDR3 runs 14 residues. Per the germline V gene, CDR1 is SGHRS and CDR2 is YFSETQ. V was shortened by 4 bases and J by 8 bases, with 15 bases between the two germline ends. The CDR3 nucleotides read TGCGCCAGCAGCCAGGGCGCGGGGGCGGAAAAACTGTTTTTT. As protein: CASSQGAGAEKLFF.

The chain is built from TRBV6-4 and TRBJ1-1; 9 nucleotides line up with TRBD1. CDR1 and CDR2 (germline): MRHNA, SNTAGT. CDR3 length: 12 amino acids. Germline trimming cut 5 bases from V and 12 bases from J; bases unmatched to any gene: 7. CDR3 bases: TGTGCCAGCAGTCCCACAGGGGGCCGGACTTTCTTT. It yields the protein CASSPTGGRTFF.

This CDR3 reads CASSYWTSGRAEQYF. CDR3 coding DNA: TGTGCCAGCAGTTACTGGACTAGCGGGAGGGCCGAGCAGTACTTC. The chain joins TRBV6-5 to TRBJ2-7, with 15 bases lining up with TRBD2. The J segment lost 6 bases and the V segment lost 1 base, leaving 1 base of the junction unmatched. Germline values: CDR1 MNHEY, CDR2 SVGAGI. The CDR3 is 15 residues long.

This chain links TRBV6-5 with TRBJ1-1, with a weak D call TRBD1 (6 bases). V was trimmed by 0 bases and J by 4 bases, leaving 15 bases between them. Germline V gene data show CDR1 as MNHEY and CDR2 as SVGAGI. The CDR3 length is 16 residues. The CDR3 DNA sequence: TGTGCCAGCAGTTACTCATCCGTAGAAGGGGGCACTGAAGCTTTCTTT. It codes for CASSYSSVEGGTEAFF.

The chain is built from TRBV6-5 and TRBJ2-7; TRBD2 aligns across 11 bases. This CDR3 region has 14 residues. Germline CDR1 reads MNHEY; CDR2 reads SVGAGI. The ends lost 8 bases at V and 3 bases at J; junction bases unmatched: 6. CDR3 region: CASGGGLADYEQYF. CDR3 DNA: TGTGCCAGCGGGGGGGGACTAGCGGACTACGAGCAGTACTTC.

The chain is built from TRBV6-2 or TRBV6-3 and TRBJ2-3; perhaps TRBD1 as D (6 bases). V lost 6 bases and J lost 0, with 16 bases in between. The CDR3 runs to 16 residues. In germline, CDR1 is MNHEY, CDR2 SVGEGT. Written as DNA, the CDR3 is TGTGCCAGCAGCAGAAGGGGGAGAACTAGCACAGATACGCAGTATTTT. Its protein is CASSRRGRTSTDTQYF.

This sequence joins TRBV10-3 and TRBJ2-7, with D possibly TRBD2 on 6 matching bases. CDR1 is ENHRY and CDR2 is SYGVKD in the germline V gene. This CDR3 comprises 15 residues. V shed 6 bases and J shed 2 bases, with 17 bases lying between them. The CDR3 sequence is CAIRGDSSMAYEQYF. CDR3 DNA sequence: TGTGCCATCAGGGGGGACTCTAGCATGGCCTACGAGCAGTACTTC.

The chain employs TRBV18 and TRBJ1-3; D unresolved. With 2 bases removed from V and 1 base from J, the gap between germline ends came to 18 bases. This CDR3 contains 18 residues. The germline gives CDR1 KGHSH, CDR2 LQKENI. As DNA, the CDR3 is TGTGCCAGCTCACCATACGGGAGCCCGGAGGATTCTGGAAACACCATATATTTT. This translates into CASSPYGSPEDSGNTIYF.

The chain recombines TRBV5-6 with TRBJ2-7, with 9 bases identical to TRBD2. This CDR3 contains 15 residues. Trimming at V came to 4 bases and at J to 3 bases, leaving 8 bases not matched to a gene. Germline lookup yields CDR1 SGHDT and CDR2 YYEEEE. The CDR3 DNA reads as TGTGCCAGCAGCGCGGGGGGGCCCCCACTCTACGAGCAGTACTTC. Protein: CASSAGGPPLYEQYF.

The chain recombines TRBV19 with TRBJ1-2, with a tentative D call TRBD1 (5 bases). Trimming removed 6 bases from V and 4 bases from J, with 9 bases in between. CDR1 LNHDA and CDR2 SQIVND come from the germline V gene (reference sequence). The length of the CDR3 is 12 residues. CDR3 sequence: CASSYTGYGYTF. The CDR3 DNA reads TGTGCCAGTAGCTACACAGGCTATGGCTACACCTTC.

V is TRBV28 and J is TRBJ2-1; 12 bases fit TRBD2. The junction had 4 bases not matched to a gene; V was cut back by 7 bases and J by 3 bases. Germline CDR1 reads MDHEN; CDR2 reads SYDVKM. The CDR3 is made up of 15 amino acids. The CDR3 loop reads CASITLAGGYNEQFF. DNA of the CDR3: TGTGCCAGCATCACACTAGCGGGAGGCTACAATGAGCAGTTCTTC.